One sample yielded the 28 T cell receptor beta chains listed below, sequenced in a study of OX40 agonist ivuxolimab in advanced cancers. Assay used: immunoSEQ multiplex PCR; TCRdb lists only in-frame clones, some missing. The sample has 80,000 or so clones; nearly 90% are singletons. The sequencing here drew on CD4+ or CD8+ T cells sorted from blood, taken in a trial of the OX40 agonist ivuxolimab. The receptors shown here come from an adult with an advanced solid tumor such as melanoma, head and neck, liver or kidney cancer.

V usage is TRBV18 and J usage is TRBJ1-4; D remains ambiguous. Germline V gives CDR1 KGHSH, CDR2 LQKENI. Trimming removed 3 bases at V and 0 bases at J, with 8 bases between. There are 15 residues in the CDR3. The chain's CDR3 is CASSPSGATNEKLFF. The CDR3 nucleotides are TGTGCCAGCTCACCGAGTGGGGCAACTAATGAAAAACTGTTTTTT.

The CDR3 spells CASSLWAGARDGYTF. CDR3 DNA sequence: TGTGCCAGCAGCTTGTGGGCGGGAGCCAGAGATGGCTACACCTTC. The rearrangement uses TRBV4-2 and TRBJ1-2; no definite D call. CDR1 is LGHNA, CDR2 YNFKEQ, per germline. This CDR3 is 15 amino acids long. Deletions cut 5 bases from V and 6 bases from J, with 19 bases between.

The J gene is TRBJ1-1, the V gene TRBV29-1; TRBD1 agrees at 8 bases. Germline values: CDR1 SQVTM, CDR2 ANQGSEA. Losses at the gene ends were 7 bases for V and 5 bases for J; bases not matched to a gene: 15. The CDR3 runs 15 residues. CDR3 nucleotide sequence: TGCAGCGCCGCTGACAGGGGCTCCTATTGGACTGAAGCTTTCTTT. This gives the protein CSAADRGSYWTEAFF.

This sequence joins TRBV5-4 and TRBJ2-1, with a possible D match to TRBD2 (6 bases). Germline V CDR1 and CDR2: SGHNT, YYREEE (reference sequence). The CDR3 is made up of 15 amino acids. With 4 bases removed from V and 5 bases from J, the gap between germline ends came to 16 bases. CDR3 DNA: TGTGCCAGCAGCAAAGCGGTAGCGGATAACAATGAGCAGTTCTTC. It is translated as CASSKAVADNNEQFF. The variable domain in full, completed from reference TRBV5-4 and TRBJ2-1, reads ETGVTQSPTHLIKTRGQQVTLRCSSQSGHNTVSWYQQALGQGPQFIFQYYREEENGRGNFPPRFSGLQFPNYSSELNVNALELDDSALYLCASSKAVADNNEQFFGPGTRLTVL.

CDR3 coding DNA: TGTGCCAGCAGCCCCCCGGGACACCAAAGGGGCTACACCTTC. Translation gives CASSPPGHQRGYTF. The chain employs TRBV28 and TRBJ1-2, with D perhaps TRBD1 (6 bases). This CDR3 spans 14 amino acids. Germline values: CDR1 MDHEN, CDR2 SYDVKM. V lost 6 bases and J lost 8, with 19 bases in between.

The CDR3 sequence is CASGSDGLNQPQHF. CDR3 nucleotides: TGTGCTAGTGGTTCGGACGGGCTAAATCAGCCCCAGCATTTT. The V and J genes are TRBV12-5 and TRBJ1-5; D gene ambiguous. Looked up from germline, CDR1 is LGHNT and CDR2 is FRNRAP. V lost 4 bases and J 4 bases, leaving 11 bases between the germline ends. The CDR3 covers 14 residues.

The chain employs TRBV10-3 and TRBJ1-1; 7 nucleotides match TRBD1. V lost 5 bases, J lost 0 bases, and 9 bases stayed unmatched. From germline, CDR1 is ENHRY and CDR2 SYGVKD. The CDR3 extends over 16 amino acids. The CDR3 region is CAISPHRDRMNTEAFF. CDR3 nucleotides: TGTGCCATCAGTCCCCACCGGGACAGAATGAACACTGAAGCTTTCTTT.

As for this clone: The same CDR3 is also encoded by other DNA sequences in this sample. The chain recombines TRBV7-9 with TRBJ1-1; D unclear. There are 13 residues in the CDR3. Trimming took off 1 base at V and 0 bases at J, with 3 bases between the two ends. Germline loops: CDR1 SEHNR, CDR2 FQNEAQ (reference sequence). CDR3 sequence reads: CASSLEMNTEAFF. CDR3 sequence (DNA): TGTGCCAGCAGCTTAGAGATGAACACTGAAGCTTTCTTT. The whole variable domain, filled in from reference TRBV7-9 and TRBJ1-1, reads DTGVSQNPRHKITKRGQNVTFRCDPISEHNRLYWYRQTLGQGPEFLTYFQNEAQLEKSRLLSDRFSAERPKGSFSTLEIQRTEQGDSAMYLCASSLEMNTEAFFGQGTRLTVV.

The chain recombines TRBV5-4 with TRBJ2-2, with 7 positions matching TRBD1. CDR3 length equals 15 residues. Germline CDR1 is SGHNT and CDR2 is YYREEE (reference sequence). V lost 2 bases to trimming and J lost 4 bases; unmatched junction nucleotides: 5. The CDR3 sequence is CASSFGQASTGELFF. Written as DNA, the CDR3 is TGTGCCAGCAGCTTCGGACAGGCCTCCACCGGGGAGCTGTTTTTT.

The chain has TRBV10-3 and TRBJ1-1, with D uncertain. Between the trimmed V and J ends, which lost 10 bases and 1 base, there was a span of 16 bases. The CDR3 extends over 14 amino acids. In germline, CDR1 is ENHRY, CDR2 SYGVKD. CDR3 region: CATQKGLANTEAFF. CDR3 bases: TGTGCCACCCAGAAAGGGCTAGCGAACACTGAAGCTTTCTTT.

The V call is TRBV19, the J call TRBJ1-6, with D maybe TRBD1 (6 bases). Germline lookup yields CDR1 LNHDA and CDR2 SQIVND (reference sequence). The CDR3 spans 15 residues. V was shortened by 3 bases and J by 8 bases, with 14 bases between the two germline ends. The CDR3 protein is CASSIQTGSYSPLHF. The CDR3 DNA is TGTGCCAGTAGTATCCAGACAGGATCCTATTCACCCCTCCACTTT.

For this clone: One end of the junction is discordant with germline, which a read error may explain. V usage is TRBV18 and J usage is TRBJ2-1; no firm D call. This CDR3 is built from 12 residues. CDR1 is KGHSH and CDR2 is LQKENI in the germline V gene. The CDR3 bases are TGTGCCAGCTCCCCACGGTACAATGAGCAGTTCTTC. Its translation: CASSPRYNEQFF. Based on the CDR3 plus reference TRBV18 and TRBJ2-1, the full variable domain is NAGVMQNPRHLVRRRGQEARLRCSPMKGHSHVYWYRQLPEEGLKFMVYLQKENIIDESGMPKERFSAEFPKEGPSILRIQQVVRGDSAAYFCASSPRYNEQFFGPGTRLTVL.

The CDR3 DNA reads TGTGCCAGCAGTGTACTCGGGCAGGGGACCACTGAAGCTTTCTTT. This translates into CASSVLGQGTTEAFF. The rearrangement joins TRBV27 to TRBJ1-1, with D perhaps TRBD1 (6 bases). The CDR3 contains 15 residues. Germline lookup yields CDR1 MNHEY and CDR2 SMNVEV (reference sequence). V lost 5 bases and J lost 4, with 17 bases in between.

A few counts support this clone. The chain is built from TRBV29-1 and TRBJ2-3; possible D gene TRBD1, 6 bases. This CDR3 has 15 amino acids. Germline V gives CDR1 SQVTM, CDR2 ANQGSEA. Trimming took off 1 base at V and 6 bases at J, with 17 bases between the two ends. The CDR3 spells CSVEGGSGVVDTQYF. The CDR3 bases are TGCAGCGTTGAAGGGGGATCAGGGGTTGTGGATACGCAGTATTTT.

The CDR3 nucleotides are TGCGCCAGCAGCTCGACAGGGCCGAACACTGAAGCTTTCTTT. Translating gives CASSSTGPNTEAFF. V and J are TRBV5-1 and TRBJ1-1; 7 bases line up with TRBD1. The germline V gene encodes CDR1 SGHRS and CDR2 YFSETQ. V was clipped by 3 bases and J by 1 base; unmatched bases: 3. The CDR3 consists of 14 residues.

The V gene is TRBV7-9, the J gene TRBJ1-1; no definite D call. This CDR3 comprises 15 residues. Per the germline V gene, CDR1 is SEHNR and CDR2 is FQNEAQ (reference sequence). The V and J ends lost 5 bases and 1 base respectively, with 14 bases between them. CDR3 in DNA: TGTGCCAGCAGCGGTCCCTCGGGGTGGAACACTGAAGCTTTCTTT. It is translated as CASSGPSGWNTEAFF. Drawing the rest from reference TRBV7-9 and TRBJ1-1, the complete variable domain is DTGVSQNPRHKITKRGQNVTFRCDPISEHNRLYWYRQTLGQGPEFLTYFQNEAQLEKSRLLSDRFSAERPKGSFSTLEIQRTEQGDSAMYLCASSGPSGWNTEAFFGQGTRLTVV.

The chain combines TRBV7-9 with TRBJ1-1; D is unresolved. The V gene's germline CDR1 is SEHNR and CDR2 FQNEAQ (reference sequence). V dropped 9 bases and J dropped 1 base, with 6 bases sitting between them. CDR3 size: 11 residues. The CDR3 DNA sequence: TGTGCCAGTGGGCAGAACACTGAAGCTTTCTTT. It yields the protein CASGQNTEAFF.

The gene calls are TRBV7-8 and TRBJ1-6; the D is unclear. CDR1 and CDR2 (germline): SGHVS, FQNEAQ. This CDR3 spans 16 amino acids. The V and J ends lost 1 base and 4 bases respectively, with 11 bases between them. The CDR3 is CASSLEGRMYNSPLHF. CDR3 coding DNA: TGTGCCAGCAGCTTAGAGGGCAGAATGTATAATTCACCCCTCCACTTT.

This clone is termed medium-sized. The same CDR3 arises from other DNA sequences in this sample as well. The chain combines TRBV5-1 with TRBJ1-2, with 7 nucleotides matching TRBD1. Trimming took 0 bases from V and 6 from J; bases not matched to a gene: 2. The CDR3 contains 13 residues. Germline values: CDR1 SGHRS, CDR2 YFSETQ. CDR3 DNA sequence: TGCGCCAGCAGCTTGGGACAGGGAGATGGCTACACCTTC. This translates into CASSLGQGDGYTF.

This chain joins TRBV2 and TRBJ2-3; 7 bases are a match to TRBD1. Germline V gives CDR1 SNHLY, CDR2 FYNNEI. The CDR3 contains 16 residues. The trim removed 0 bases at V and 4 bases at J, leaving 7 bases unmatched. CDR3 in amino acids: CASSEAPNRGADTQYF. DNA of the CDR3: TGTGCCAGCAGTGAAGCGCCGAACAGGGGAGCAGATACGCAGTATTTT.

The V call is TRBV29-1, the J call TRBJ1-1; D not resolved. Germline CDR1 SQVTM, CDR2 ANQGSEA. V was pared by 2 bases and J by 8 bases, with 18 bases between. The CDR3 loop spans 14 amino acids. CDR3 in amino acids: CSVESPGATGEAFF. The CDR3 bases are TGCAGCGTTGAATCCCCGGGAGCGACCGGCGAAGCTTTCTTT.

The rearrangement links TRBV6-6 to TRBJ1-4; no firm D call. Per the germline V gene, CDR1 is MNHNY and CDR2 is SVGAGI (reference sequence). This CDR3 comprises 14 residues. V shed 6 bases and J shed 4 bases, with 12 bases lying between them. CDR3 sequence (DNA): TGTGCCAGCAGCCGAGATCTTCTTAATGAAAAACTGTTTTTT. Amino acids: CASSRDLLNEKLFF.

V is TRBV18 and J is TRBJ2-1, with 8 bases fitting TRBD1. The trim removed 1 base at V and 7 bases at J, leaving 12 bases unmatched. The CDR3 contains 17 residues. Germline V gene sequence: CDR1 KGHSH, CDR2 LQKENI. The chain's CDR3 is CASSPLVGQVLGNEQFF. CDR3 nucleotide sequence: TGTGCCAGCTCACCACTAGTGGGACAGGTGTTAGGAAATGAGCAGTTCTTC. Variable domain in full (rest from reference TRBV18 and TRBJ2-1): NAGVMQNPRHLVRRRGQEARLRCSPMKGHSHVYWYRQLPEEGLKFMVYLQKENIIDESGMPKERFSAEFPKEGPSILRIQQVVRGDSAAYFCASSPLVGQVLGNEQFFGPGTRLTVL.

This sequence joins TRBV29-1 and TRBJ2-7, with D perhaps matching TRBD2 (7 bases). The CDR3 consists of 15 residues. Germline values: CDR1 SQVTM, CDR2 ANQGSEA. The V and J ends lost 7 bases and 5 bases respectively, with 24 bases between them. The CDR3 DNA sequence: TGCAGCGAGGGTAGCGGGTCCGAGGGGGGCCACGAGCAGTACTTC. Its protein product is CSEGSGSEGGHEQYF.

This chain connects TRBV5-8 to TRBJ2-4; no clear D. V lost 6 bases and J lost 0, with 4 bases in between. Germline V gene lookup returns CDR1 SGHTS and CDR2 YDEGEE. This CDR3 has 12 residues. CDR3 amino acids: CASTVAKNIQYF. The CDR3 DNA sequence: TGTGCCAGCACGGTAGCCAAAAACATTCAGTACTTC.

Remarks on this clone: Other nucleotide sequences in the sample specify the same CDR3. CDR3 DNA sequence: TGTGCCAGCAGATCAGACAGAGACTATGGCTACACCTTC. Translated, it gives CASRSDRDYGYTF. The rearrangement joins TRBV6-5 to TRBJ1-2, with D perhaps TRBD1 (5 bases). CDR3 size: 13 residues. Germline CDR1 reads MNHEY; CDR2 reads SVGAGI. The V and J ends lost 6 bases and 3 bases respectively, with 11 bases between them.

This clone occurred once. This sequence joins TRBV5-1 and TRBJ2-1; 11 bases fit TRBD2. In germline, CDR1 is SGHRS, CDR2 YFSETQ. Losses at the gene ends were 3 bases for V and 3 bases for J; bases not matched to a gene: 5. The CDR3 runs to 16 residues. The CDR3 nucleotides are TGCGCCAGCAGCTGGGGTGGGACTAGCGGCTACAATGAGCAGTTCTTC. Its protein product is CASSWGGTSGYNEQFF.

This clone was seen a handful of times. The rearrangement joins TRBV4-1 to TRBJ2-1; D not certain. Germline assignment: CDR1 MGHRA and CDR2 YSYEKL. The length of the CDR3 is 15 residues. The V end was cut by 0 bases, the J end by 2 bases, with 8 bases between. The CDR3 coding sequence is TGCGCCAGCAGCCAAGAGGCGCTGGCCTACAATGAGCAGTTCTTC. Its protein is CASSQEALAYNEQFF.